The 28 T cell receptor beta chains below come from one sample, sequenced in a study of naive and memory T cell subsets. An equimolar mix of two oligonucleotides served as the beta constant-region primer for TRBC1 and TRBC2. TCRdb independently ran MiXCR on the UMI-ligation and nested PCR reads; one entry per CDR3 protein. The sample has some 100,000 distinct CDR3 sequences; approximately 6.5% are singletons. Sequenced input: central memory CD4+ T cells from blood. These receptors came from a human donor in good health.

This clonotype was seen repeatedly, ten times or more. The CDR3, as DNA: TGTGCCACCAGTGCGGGCGGACAAGTCACCGGGGAGCTGTTTTTT. Encoded protein: CATSAGGQVTGELFF. The chain employs TRBV24-1 and TRBJ2-2, with D possibly TRBD1 on 5 matching bases. The CDR3 consists of 15 residues. Looked up from germline, CDR1 is KGHDR and CDR2 is SFDVKD. Between the trimmed V and J ends, which lost 5 bases and 4 bases, there was a span of 13 bases.

The chain uses TRBV5-6 and TRBJ1-6, with 7 bases that match TRBD1. The CDR3 sequence is 16 residues long. V gave up 6 bases and J gave up 1 base; unmatched junction bases: 7. CDR1 SGHDT and CDR2 YYEEEE come from the germline V gene. This CDR3 reads CASIQTGNSYNSPLHF. CDR3 nucleotide sequence: TGTGCCAGCATCCAGACAGGGAATTCCTATAATTCACCCCTCCACTTT.

There are many counts of this clonotype. The rearrangement links TRBV4-3 to TRBJ1-3; tentative D call: TRBD1 (6 bases). The CDR3 extends over 18 amino acids. V dropped 0 bases and J dropped 0 bases, with 15 bases sitting between them. The germline CDR1 and CDR2 sequences are LGHNA and YSLEER. The chain's CDR3 is CASSQDYGTLSSGNTIYF. CDR3 DNA: TGCGCCAGCAGCCAAGATTACGGGACACTAAGCTCTGGAAACACCATATATTTT.

This clonotype was counted at least ten times. V is TRBV5-1 and J is TRBJ2-4, with 7 bases that match TRBD2. V shed 1 base, J shed 6 bases, and the junction held 7 bases outside the gene matches. This CDR3 has 15 residues. Germline V gene data show CDR1 as SGHRS and CDR2 as YFSETQ. The CDR3 loop is CASSLSGGGLNIQYF. CDR3 DNA sequence: TGCGCCAGCAGCTTGTCCGGGGGAGGGTTAAACATTCAGTACTTC.

This clonotype was detected ten times or more. V gene TRBV19 combines with J gene TRBJ1-6; no firm D call. V dropped 4 bases and J dropped 9 bases, with 7 bases sitting between them. Germline values: CDR1 LNHDA, CDR2 SQIVND (reference sequence). This CDR3 has 12 residues. This chain's CDR3 is CASSNPPSPLHF. CDR3 nucleotide sequence: TGTGCCAGTAGTAACCCGCCTTCACCCCTCCACTTT.

This clonotype was detected only a few times. The rearrangement joins TRBV6-2 or TRBV6-3 to TRBJ2-4, with D possibly TRBD1 on 5 matching bases. The CDR3 is made up of 14 amino acids. The germline gives CDR1 MNHEY, CDR2 SVGEGT. Trimming took off 10 bases at V and 0 bases at J, with 13 bases between the two ends. Here the CDR3 reads CAIQTALAKNIQYF. Here the CDR3 DNA reads TGTGCCATCCAGACAGCTCTAGCCAAAAACATTCAGTACTTC.

J is TRBJ2-7 and V is TRBV7-2, with D perhaps given as TRBD1 or TRBD2 (7 bases each). The CDR3 runs to 15 residues. Germline CDR1 reads SGHTA; CDR2 reads FQGNSA. Between the trimmed V and J ends, which lost 1 base and 4 bases, there was a span of 14 bases. CDR3 region: CASSLVAGGDYEQYF. In nucleotides, the CDR3 is TGTGCCAGCAGCTTAGTGGCAGGGGGGGATTACGAGCAGTACTTC.

The rearrangement joins TRBV6-1 to TRBJ1-5; 7 bases are a match to TRBD1. The CDR3 totals 16 residues. Losses at the gene ends were 4 bases for V and 3 bases for J; bases not matched to a gene: 9. CDR1 is MNHNS and CDR2 is SASEGT in the germline V gene. CDR3 amino acids: CASSGQQGRYNQPQHF. CDR3 coding DNA: TGTGCCAGCAGTGGACAACAGGGGCGGTACAATCAGCCCCAGCATTTT.

The chain couples TRBV12-3 or TRBV12-4 to TRBJ1-2; TRBD1 matches 8 bases. CDR3 length equals 14 residues. V was clipped by 0 bases and J by 4 bases; unmatched bases: 1. The CDR3 DNA is TGTGCCAGCAGTTTAGCGACAGGGGCCTATGGCTACACCTTC. This encodes CASSLATGAYGYTF.

This clonotype was picked up many times. The V gene is TRBV4-1, the J gene TRBJ1-2; TRBD1 matches 11 bases. This CDR3 has 13 amino acids. The V and J ends lost 6 bases and 6 bases, in that order; junction bases with no gene match: 3. The germline CDR1 and CDR2 sequences are MGHRA and YSYEKL. In DNA, the CDR3 is TGCGCCAGCAGAAGGACAGGGGGCGATGGCTACACCTTC. It yields the protein CASRRTGGDGYTF.

This clonotype was seen a handful of times. The CDR3 coding sequence is TGCAGTGCTAGAGACCGGCTCCGGGACTCTCTGAATGAGCAGTTCTTC. Its translation: CSARDRLRDSLNEQFF. The chain employs TRBV20-1 and TRBJ2-1; D might be TRBD2 (6 bases). This CDR3 has 16 residues. Trimming took 0 bases from V and 7 from J, leaving 19 bases between them. Germline V lookup: CDR1 DFQATT, CDR2 SNEGSKA (reference sequence).

There are many counts of this clonotype. The chain couples TRBV7-9 to TRBJ1-2; D remains unclear. CDR1 and CDR2 (germline): SEHNR, FQNEAQ (reference sequence). Between the trimmed V and J ends, which lost 5 bases and 4 bases, there was a span of 29 bases. The CDR3 is made up of 19 amino acids. CDR3 coding DNA: TGTGCCAGCAGCGCGCGGGGAAAAAACGGATCCCTACGCGCCTATGGCTACACCTTC. Translating it yields CASSARGKNGSLRAYGYTF.

This clonotype was picked up many times. The V call is TRBV7-2, the J call TRBJ1-1; D is ambiguous. V was clipped by 5 bases and J by 6 bases, with 10 bases between them. Germline V gives CDR1 SGHTA, CDR2 FQGNSA. The CDR3 totals 12 residues. CDR3 sequence: CASSIPQSEAFF. DNA of the CDR3: TGTGCCAGCAGCATTCCACAGTCTGAAGCTTTCTTT.

This clonotype was observed many times. V usage is TRBV29-1 and J usage is TRBJ2-7; no clear D. Trimming shortened V by 6 bases and J by 2 bases, and 11 bases separated the two germline ends. The CDR3 totals 12 residues. From germline, CDR1 is SQVTM and CDR2 ANQGSEA. CDR3 protein: CSVDVGPYEQYF. The CDR3 nucleotides are TGCAGCGTCGACGTCGGCCCCTACGAGCAGTACTTC.

The table lists this clonotype with a few counts. V is TRBV6-2 or TRBV6-3 and J is TRBJ2-7; TRBD2 might be the D (5 bases). CDR1 and CDR2 from the germline V gene are MNHEY and SVGEGT. This CDR3 has 12 amino acids. The ends were cut back, 7 bases at V and 3 bases at J, with 10 bases in the middle. The chain's CDR3 is CASTDSRYEQYF. The CDR3 nucleotides are TGTGCCAGCACGGACTCCCGCTACGAGCAGTACTTC.

In this sample, this clonotype turned up many times. The V call is TRBV7-2, the J call TRBJ1-4; D may be TRBD1 (5 bases). This CDR3 comprises 13 residues. The germline V and J ends were trimmed by 5 bases and 8 bases, with 12 bases remaining between them. The germline CDR1 and CDR2 sequences are SGHTA and FQGNSA. DNA of the CDR3: TGTGCCAGCAGCAGGGACCGGAAAGAAAAACTGTTTTTT. It encodes CASSRDRKEKLFF.

This clonotype was seen repeatedly, ten times or more. This chain connects TRBV4-2 to TRBJ2-7; TRBD1 matches at 7 bases. V trimming: 1 base; J trimming: 4 bases; junction bases outside the gene matches: 1. This CDR3 has 13 residues. Germline-derived CDR1 and CDR2 are LGHNA and YNFKEQ. Here the CDR3 DNA reads TGTGCCAGCAGCCAAGCACAGGGGTACGAGCAGTACTTC. This sequence encodes CASSQAQGYEQYF.

This clonotype occurred once. The CDR3 spells CASSLGSEGQGFSEAFF. As DNA, the CDR3 is TGCGCCAGCAGCTTGGGGAGCGAGGGACAGGGGTTCTCTGAAGCTTTCTTT. V and J are TRBV5-1 and TRBJ1-1; 10 nucleotides line up with TRBD1. The length of the CDR3 is 17 residues. The germline V gene has CDR1 SGHRS and CDR2 YFSETQ. V trimming: 0 bases; J trimming: 6 bases; junction bases outside the gene matches: 11.

The rearrangement links TRBV12-3 or TRBV12-4 to TRBJ1-1, with 7 bases matching TRBD1. The CDR3 has 15 amino acids. Losses at the gene ends were 3 bases for V and 3 bases for J; bases not matched to a gene: 7. The CDR3 DNA follows: TGTGCCAGCAGTTTTGGGACAGCCATTTACACTGAAGCTTTCTTT. Translating it yields CASSFGTAIYTEAFF.

In this sample, this clonotype turned up a few times. The rearrangement joins TRBV19 to TRBJ2-1; 11 positions match TRBD2. The CDR3 sequence is 17 residues long. Trimming took 6 bases from V and 0 from J; bases not matched to a gene: 7. From germline, CDR1 is LNHDA and CDR2 SQIVND (reference sequence). CDR3 region: CASRGGLAGSSYNEQFF. Here the CDR3 DNA reads TGTGCCAGTAGGGGAGGACTAGCGGGCAGCTCCTACAATGAGCAGTTCTTC. The full variable domain, completed using reference TRBV19 and TRBJ2-1, is DGGITQSPKYLFRKEGQNVTLSCEQNLNHDAMYWYRQDPGQGLRLIYYSQIVNDFQKGDIAEGYSVSREKKESFPLTVTSAQKNPTAFYLCASRGGLAGSSYNEQFFGPGTRLTVL.

This clonotype was detected many times. The chain has TRBV27 and TRBJ1-1; D remains ambiguous. The CDR3 extends over 15 amino acids. V was shortened by 5 bases and J by 1 base, with 14 bases between the two germline ends. Per the germline V gene, CDR1 is MNHEY and CDR2 is SMNVEV (reference sequence). The CDR3 DNA reads TGTGCCAGCAGTCCCGGCAGGAGAGGGAACACTGAAGCTTTCTTT. Translated, it gives CASSPGRRGNTEAFF.

This clonotype was seen ten or more times. This chain joins TRBV9 and TRBJ2-4, with TRBD1 matching over 7 bases. Germline V gene sequence: CDR1 SGDLS, CDR2 YYNGEE. CDR3 size: 13 residues. V lost 0 bases, J lost 8 bases, and 2 bases stayed unmatched. The CDR3 here is CASSVEQGYIQYF. CDR3 bases: TGTGCCAGCAGCGTAGAACAGGGGTACATTCAGTACTTC.

The rearrangement links TRBV7-6 to TRBJ2-3; D is unclear. The CDR3 length is 15 residues. The germline V and J ends were trimmed by 5 bases and 1 base, with 13 bases remaining between them. In germline, CDR1 is SGHVS, CDR2 FNYEAQ. The CDR3 reads CASSRAGVRTDTQYF. The CDR3 nucleotides read TGTGCCAGCAGCCGTGCTGGAGTACGCACAGATACGCAGTATTTT.

At least ten counts were recorded for this clonotype. This chain uses TRBV18 with TRBJ1-2; D unresolved. The ends were cut back, 1 base at V and 4 bases at J, with 4 bases in the middle. CDR3 size: 12 residues. Germline V gene data show CDR1 as KGHSH and CDR2 as LQKENI. The CDR3 protein is CASSPHIYGYTF. The CDR3 DNA follows: TGTGCCAGCTCACCACACATCTATGGCTACACCTTC.

This clonotype was detected only a few times. This chain uses TRBV12-3 or TRBV12-4 with TRBJ2-3; D remains ambiguous. CDR3 length equals 13 residues. Trimming cost V 2 bases and J 6 bases, with 9 bases left between them. The DNA of the CDR3 is TGTGCCAGCAGTTTACGTCTAGGCGATACGCAGTATTTT. This sequence encodes CASSLRLGDTQYF.

This clonotype has a count of ten or more. The rearrangement links TRBV4-3 to TRBJ2-7; D is unresolved. There are 16 residues in the CDR3. The V gene's germline CDR1 is LGHNA and CDR2 YSLEER. V gave up 0 bases and J gave up 1 base, with 13 bases separating them. The CDR3: CASSQDGSGRSYEQYF. DNA for the CDR3: TGCGCCAGCAGCCAAGATGGATCCGGCAGGTCCTACGAGCAGTACTTC.

This chain joins TRBV6-1 and TRBJ2-1; D is undetermined. V lost 4 bases, J lost 10 bases, and 8 bases lay in between. CDR3 length equals 11 residues. The germline V gene encodes CDR1 MNHNS and CDR2 SASEGT. The CDR3, as DNA: TGTGCCAGCAGTGGACATTCAGAGCAGTTCTTC. The encoded protein is CASSGHSEQFF.

At least ten counts were recorded for this clonotype. The chain couples TRBV2 to TRBJ2-7; perhaps TRBD2 as D (6 bases). The CDR3 consists of 15 residues. Germline CDR1 is SNHLY and CDR2 is FYNNEI. Trimming removed 0 bases at V and 3 bases at J, with 12 bases between. The CDR3 sequence: CASSEAPTSYYEQYF. CDR3 bases: TGTGCCAGCAGTGAAGCCCCGACTAGTTACTACGAGCAGTACTTC.